This T cell receptor beta chain appears in the sequencing data of a study of Graves' ophthalmopathy and Graves' hyperthyroidism. Study-wide background: Samples of peripheral blood were obtained at initial diagnosis, prior to treatment of any kind. General observations from the study: Sensitivity of roughly 88% and specificity of about 81% were achieved when a 13-signature model separated ophthalmopathy from stable hyperthyroidism.

Diagnosis used clinical symptoms, serum thyroxine, TRAb, thyroid ultrasound and orbital computed tomography. About 10 ml of fresh blood yielded the PBMCs by density gradient. This clonotype was seen a few times. The antigen remains undetermined. V was trimmed by 0 bases and J by 2 bases, leaving 7 bases between them. This CDR3 spans 13 amino acids. CDR1 and CDR2 from the germline V gene are DFQATT and SNEGSKA (reference sequence). RNA transcripts provided the template for amplifying TCR beta CDR3 regions. The first-round RT-PCR employed HTBI primers together with the Qiagen OneStep RT-PCR kit. A multiplex PCR was then performed as the second round. One entry per CDR3 protein results from TCRdb running MiXCR on the multiplex PCR reads. The sample lists roughly 220,000 distinct CDR3 sequences; about 47% were seen once.

The TCR sequence derives from an adult man with Graves' ophthalmopathy. The sequencing input was peripheral blood. V and J are TRBV20-1 and TRBJ1-2; D not resolved. CDR3 in amino acids: CSARDRHNYGYTF. The DNA of the CDR3 is TGCAGTGCTAGAGATAGGCACAACTATGGCTACACCTTC.